This passage covers 10 T cell receptor beta chains from one sample sequenced in a study of T cell clonotyping in hematopoietic cell transplantation. The time point: recipient sample about 28 days before transplant, after cytoreduction. Sequenced by immunoSEQ multiplex PCR; TCRdb stores in-frame clones only, minus some. The sample has some 9,400 clones; about 90% are singletons. The specimen was peripheral blood mononuclear cells, collected before stem cell transplant. The receptors shown here come from a woman aged 60-75 years with acute myeloid leukemia. Some clones in this sample may be carry-over from other donors' samples.

The V and J genes are TRBV5-4 and TRBJ2-3; D may be TRBD2 (6 bases). The CDR3 totals 14 residues. V lost 3 bases and J lost 4, with 12 bases in between. Germline CDR1 SGHNT, CDR2 YYREEE (reference sequence). The CDR3 is CASSSPTSSDTQYF. For the CDR3, the DNA is TGTGCCAGCAGCTCCCCAACTAGCTCAGATACGCAGTATTTT. The variable domain in full, completed from reference TRBV5-4 and TRBJ2-3, reads ETGVTQSPTHLIKTRGQQVTLRCSSQSGHNTVSWYQQALGQGPQFIFQYYREEENGRGNFPPRFSGLQFPNYSSELNVNALELDDSALYLCASSSPTSSDTQYFGPGTRLTVL.

The V and J genes are TRBV18 and TRBJ2-3; TRBD2 matches 11 bases. The V gene's germline CDR1 is KGHSH and CDR2 LQKENI. The V segment lost 3 bases and the J segment 1 base; nucleotides outside the gene matches: 3. The CDR3 contains 16 residues. CDR3 bases: TGTGCCAGCTCACCGTTAGCGGGAGGGGGCACAGATACGCAGTATTTT. Amino acid sequence: CASSPLAGGGTDTQYF.

This chain links TRBV7-2 with TRBJ2-1, with 11 bases matching TRBD2. The trim removed 1 base at V and 3 bases at J, leaving 8 bases unmatched. The CDR3 is made up of 18 amino acids. Germline values: CDR1 SGHTA, CDR2 FQGNSA. In nucleotides, the CDR3 is TGTGCCAGCAGCTTAGAGGGGACTAGCGGAAGACACTACAATGAGCAGTTCTTC. Its protein is CASSLEGTSGRHYNEQFF.

The rearrangement joins TRBV10-2 to TRBJ2-1; TRBD2 aligns across 11 bases. The ends lost 6 bases at V and 3 bases at J; junction bases unmatched: 7. The CDR3 runs 16 residues. The germline CDR1 and CDR2 sequences are WSHSY and SAAADI. The CDR3 region is CASRVGGLAGYNEQFF. The CDR3 region has the DNA TGCGCCAGCAGAGTAGGAGGACTAGCGGGCTACAATGAGCAGTTCTTC.

This chain joins TRBV5-1 and TRBJ2-7; D not resolved. The length of the CDR3 is 14 residues. From germline, CDR1 is SGHRS and CDR2 YFSETQ. V lost 4 bases to trimming and J lost 4 bases, with 15 bases between them. The CDR3 DNA reads as TGCGCCAGCAGCCCCACCCCAGGTTCGTACGAGCAGTACTTC. Protein sequence: CASSPTPGSYEQYF.

The CDR3 loop reads CASSLDRVNTEAFF. The DNA for the CDR3 is TGTGCCAGCAGCTTGGACAGGGTGAACACTGAAGCTTTCTTT. This sequence joins TRBV7-3 and TRBJ1-1; 8 nucleotides agree with TRBD1. There are 14 residues in the CDR3. Germline CDR1 and CDR2: SGHTA and FQGTGA. The V and J ends lost 3 bases and 0 bases, in that order; junction bases with no gene match: 0.

This clone has only a few counts. This chain uses TRBV29-1 with TRBJ1-1, with D unclear. The CDR3 covers 13 residues. With 6 bases removed from V and 0 bases from J, the gap between germline ends came to 11 bases. Germline assignment: CDR1 SQVTM and CDR2 ANQGSEA. The CDR3 nucleotides read TGCAGCGTGTCTTTGAACGTGAACACTGAAGCTTTCTTT. Translating gives CSVSLNVNTEAFF.

The chain couples TRBV9 to TRBJ1-1, with D tentatively TRBD1 (5 bases). Trimming pared 7 bases from V and 5 bases from J, leaving 9 bases between. The CDR3 spans 11 residues. Germline lookup yields CDR1 SGDLS and CDR2 YYNGEE. Written as DNA, the CDR3 is TGTGCCAGCGGGGAGGGGACTGAAGCTTTCTTT. It specifies CASGEGTEAFF. Combining the CDR3 with reference TRBV9 and TRBJ1-1 gives the whole variable domain DSGVTQTPKHLITATGQRVTLRCSPRSGDLSVYWYQQSLDQGLQFLIQYYNGEERAKGNILERFSAQQFPDLHSELNLSSLELGDSALYFCASGEGTEAFFGQGTRLTVV.

This chain links TRBV2 with TRBJ2-7; perhaps TRBD2 as D (6 bases). V lost 6 bases, J lost 4 bases, and 13 bases lay in between. The CDR3 totals 13 residues. Germline CDR1 and CDR2: SNHLY and FYNNEI. This CDR3 is CASSPGTHYEQYF. CDR3 sequence (DNA): TGTGCCAGCAGCCCGGGGACTCATTACGAGCAGTACTTC.

This clone was seen a handful of times. The V call is TRBV29-1, the J call TRBJ2-1; D is perhaps TRBD2 (6 bases). V shed 1 base and J shed 13 bases, with 14 bases lying between them. The CDR3 spans 12 residues. CDR1 is SQVTM and CDR2 is ANQGSEA in the germline V gene. The CDR3 sequence is CSVEGRDTQQFF. In DNA form, the CDR3 reads TGCAGCGTTGAAGGGAGGGATACTCAACAGTTCTTC.